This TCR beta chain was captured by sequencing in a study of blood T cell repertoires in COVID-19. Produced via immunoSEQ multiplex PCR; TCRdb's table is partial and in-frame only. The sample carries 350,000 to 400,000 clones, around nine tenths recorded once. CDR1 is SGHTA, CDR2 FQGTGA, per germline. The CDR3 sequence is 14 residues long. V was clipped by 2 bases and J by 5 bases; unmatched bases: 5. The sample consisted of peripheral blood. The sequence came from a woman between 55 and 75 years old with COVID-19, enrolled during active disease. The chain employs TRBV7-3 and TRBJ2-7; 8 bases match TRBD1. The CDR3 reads CASSLEGTGHEQYF. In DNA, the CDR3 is TGTGCCAGCAGCTTAGAAGGGACAGGCCACGAGCAGTACTTC.